One and the same sample provided the 29 T cell receptor beta chains below, sequenced in a study of T cells in localized non-small cell lung cancer. Method: immunoSEQ multiplex PCR; TCRdb's copy keeps in-frame clones and lacks some. The sample includes about 41,000 clones, 83% of them seen just once. The source was PBMCs, collected before any cancer treatment. The receptors were sampled from a man aged 35-75 years with stage II lung adenocarcinoma.

This chain uses TRBV7-6 with TRBJ1-4; TRBD1 is a possible D gene (6 bases). V was pared by 6 bases and J by 7 bases, with 15 bases between. Germline loops: CDR1 SGHVS, CDR2 FNYEAQ. This CDR3 is 14 amino acids long. As DNA, the CDR3 is TGTGCCAGCAGGGGGGCCAACAGGGTTGAAAAACTGTTTTTT. It yields the protein CASRGANRVEKLFF.

The V call is TRBV6-6, the J call TRBJ1-3; D uncertain. CDR1 and CDR2 (germline): MNHNY, SVGAGI (reference sequence). The ends were cut back, 0 bases at V and 4 bases at J, with 13 bases in the middle. The CDR3 contains 16 residues. The CDR3 coding sequence is TGTGCCAGCAGTTACTCGGGTGGCGCGGGGGGAAACACCATATATTTT. Encoded protein: CASSYSGGAGGNTIYF.

V usage is TRBV10-3 and J usage is TRBJ2-1, with a possible D match to TRBD1 (6 bases). Trimming removed 3 bases from V and 4 bases from J, with 10 bases in between. The CDR3 extends over 14 amino acids. Germline CDR1 ENHRY, CDR2 SYGVKD. The CDR3 region is CAISDSGQYNEQFF. In DNA, the CDR3 is TGTGCCATCAGTGATTCGGGACAATACAATGAGCAGTTCTTC.

V gene TRBV28 combines with J gene TRBJ2-1; tentatively, D is TRBD1 (8 bases). CDR3 length equals 16 residues. Germline CDR1 and CDR2: MDHEN and SYDVKM. Trimming took off 4 bases at V and 4 bases at J, with 17 bases between the two ends. The CDR3 sequence is CASSSTGEGAYNEQFF. The CDR3 coding sequence is TGTGCCAGCAGTTCGACAGGGGAGGGTGCGTACAATGAGCAGTTCTTC.

The chain uses TRBV10-3 and TRBJ2-5; D not resolved. There are 15 residues in the CDR3. Between the trimmed V and J ends, which lost 3 bases and 2 bases, there was a span of 13 bases. Germline CDR1 is ENHRY and CDR2 is SYGVKD. The CDR3 sequence: CAISDPTASQETQYF. The CDR3, as DNA: TGTGCCATCAGTGATCCTACGGCTTCTCAAGAGACCCAGTACTTC.

The genes are TRBV27 and TRBJ2-1; D is ambiguous. The CDR3 has 15 residues. V lost 0 bases and J lost 3, with 9 bases in between. CDR1 is MNHEY, CDR2 SMNVEV, per germline (reference sequence). The CDR3 DNA sequence: TGTGCCAGCAGTTTATCGGTGGTTTTCTACAATGAGCAGTTCTTC. Translating it yields CASSLSVVFYNEQFF.

The chain employs TRBV2 and TRBJ2-1, with D perhaps TRBD2 (7 bases). The CDR3 consists of 17 residues. The V gene's germline CDR1 is SNHLY and CDR2 FYNNEI. Trimming took 6 bases from V and 4 from J, leaving 22 bases between them. DNA of the CDR3: TGTGCCAGCAGCCTAATGGGGGGGCCGGATCGTTACAATGAGCAGTTCTTC. Amino acid sequence: CASSLMGGPDRYNEQFF.

The chain employs TRBV6-5 and TRBJ1-1; 8 positions match TRBD1. V was pared by 2 bases and J by 4 bases, with 9 bases of the junction left unmatched. The CDR3 is 16 amino acids. Germline-derived CDR1 and CDR2 are MNHEY and SVGAGI. This chain's CDR3 is CASSYQGASKFTEAFF. CDR3 bases: TGTGCCAGCAGTTACCAGGGGGCCAGCAAGTTCACTGAAGCTTTCTTT.

The chain uses TRBV4-3 and TRBJ1-6; the D is unclear. Germline CDR1 LGHNA, CDR2 YSLEER. The V end was cut by 4 bases, the J end by 0 bases, with 7 bases between. This CDR3 contains 15 residues. Here the CDR3 reads CASSPASSYNSPLHF. For the CDR3, the DNA is TGCGCCAGCAGCCCCGCGAGCTCCTATAATTCACCCCTCCACTTT.

CDR3 protein: CASSLIYEQYF. The DNA for the CDR3 is TGTGCCAGCAGCTTGATCTACGAGCAGTACTTC. J is TRBJ2-7 and V is TRBV6-1, with D unclear. The CDR3 has 11 amino acids. The V gene lost 6 bases and the J gene lost 3 bases, with 6 bases spanning the gap. Germline V CDR1 and CDR2: MNHNS, SASEGT.

A single count supports this clone. The chain couples TRBV7-2 to TRBJ2-1, with D possibly TRBD1 on 5 matching bases. CDR1 is SGHTA and CDR2 is FQGNSA in the germline V gene. V gave up 0 bases and J gave up 0 bases, with 15 bases separating them. The CDR3 has 18 residues. This chain's CDR3 is CASSLASGAFSSYNEQFF. CDR3 in DNA: TGTGCCAGCAGCTTAGCGAGTGGGGCCTTTAGCTCCTACAATGAGCAGTTCTTC.

This clone was detected a few times. As DNA, the CDR3 is TGTGCCAGCAGCTCGGACCCTACCGGGGAGCTGTTTTTT. This gives the protein CASSSDPTGELFF. This chain joins TRBV5-6 and TRBJ2-2, with no clear D. Per the germline V gene, CDR1 is SGHDT and CDR2 is YYEEEE. V was pared by 3 bases and J by 5 bases, with 8 bases between. This CDR3 has 13 amino acids.

This clone appeared a few times. The rearrangement joins TRBV28 to TRBJ2-2; 9 nucleotides agree with TRBD2. This CDR3 is 15 amino acids long. With V trimmed by 3 bases and J by 5 bases, 4 bases remained unmatched. Per germline, CDR1 MDHEN and CDR2 SYDVKM. The CDR3 loop is CASSFLTSGTGELFF. CDR3 sequence (DNA): TGTGCCAGCAGTTTTCTGACTAGCGGAACCGGGGAGCTGTTTTTT. Variable domain in full (rest from reference TRBV28 and TRBJ2-2): DVKVTQSSRYLVKRTGEKVFLECVQDMDHENMFWYRQDPGLGLRLIYFSYDVKMKEKGDIPEGYSVSREKKERFSLILESASTNQTSMYLCASSFLTSGTGELFFGEGSRLTVL.

The V call is TRBV5-6, the J call TRBJ2-7; D remains ambiguous. The CDR3 covers 16 residues. Germline lookup yields CDR1 SGHDT and CDR2 YYEEEE. Trimming shortened V by 6 bases and J by 9 bases, and 28 bases separated the two germline ends. The CDR3 DNA follows: TGTGCCAGCACACCACCCCCGGGTCGGGCTACCTCACGGCAGTACTTC. This codes for CASTPPPGRATSRQYF.

The CDR3 DNA sequence: TGTGCCAGTAGTATAGATCGACAGCCGGGGTCACCCCTCCACTTT. This gives the protein CASSIDRQPGSPLHF. This rearrangement joins TRBV19 to TRBJ1-6; perhaps TRBD1 as D (5 bases). The CDR3 extends over 15 amino acids. Germline CDR1 is LNHDA and CDR2 is SQIVND (reference sequence). The germline V and J ends were trimmed by 0 bases and 10 bases, with 13 bases remaining between them.

The chain joins TRBV6-5 to TRBJ1-2, with D possibly being TRBD1 (6 bases). The CDR3 is 11 amino acids. The germline CDR1 and CDR2 sequences are MNHEY and SVGAGI. Trimming pared 9 bases from V and 7 bases from J, leaving 12 bases between. As DNA, the CDR3 is TGTGCCAGTTTGGGGGGCACTGGCTACACCTTC. Its protein product is CASLGGTGYTF.

V is TRBV27 and J is TRBJ2-2; no clear D gene. Trimming removed 3 bases from V and 1 base from J, with 9 bases in between. This CDR3 comprises 15 residues. Germline CDR1 and CDR2: MNHEY and SMNVEV (reference sequence). The CDR3 DNA reads TGTGCCAGCAGTTTGGCAGGAATGAACACCGGGGAGCTGTTTTTT. Translating gives CASSLAGMNTGELFF.

Within the sample, this clone is medium-sized (0.01 to 0.1%). This chain joins TRBV2 and TRBJ1-4, with D perhaps matching TRBD1 (5 bases). Germline CDR1 SNHLY, CDR2 FYNNEI. The V gene lost 8 bases and the J gene lost 8 bases, with 15 bases spanning the gap. This CDR3 contains 13 residues. This CDR3 reads CASLGFAGEKLFF. The CDR3 DNA follows: TGTGCCAGCCTAGGGTTTGCAGGGGAAAAACTGTTTTTT.

The chain uses TRBV28 and TRBJ1-1; TRBD1 aligns across 12 bases. The J segment lost 1 base and the V segment lost 7 bases, leaving 4 bases of the junction unmatched. Germline V CDR1 and CDR2: MDHEN, SYDVKM. The CDR3 contains 15 residues. CDR3 sequence: CASKRDRGQNTEAFF. In nucleotides, the CDR3 is TGTGCCAGCAAACGGGACAGGGGGCAGAACACTGAAGCTTTCTTT.

The V and J genes are TRBV4-2 and TRBJ1-1; possible D gene TRBD1, 6 bases. Germline values: CDR1 LGHNA, CDR2 YNFKEQ. CDR3 length: 14 residues. The germline V and J ends were trimmed by 4 bases and 4 bases, with 13 bases remaining between them. The CDR3 region is CASSRRGDGTEAFF. DNA of the CDR3: TGTGCCAGCAGCCGCAGGGGAGACGGCACTGAAGCTTTCTTT.

CDR3 in amino acids: CASSPGDRATDTQYF. In DNA form, the CDR3 reads TGTGCCAGCAGTCCCGGGGACAGGGCCACAGATACGCAGTATTTT. The gene calls are TRBV2 and TRBJ2-3, with TRBD1 identical over 9 bases. Per the germline V gene, CDR1 is SNHLY and CDR2 is FYNNEI. This CDR3 is built from 15 residues. The V and J ends lost 5 bases and 2 bases, in that order; junction bases with no gene match: 5.

In its sample, this clone was seen a few times. The chain links TRBV9 to TRBJ2-1; no clear D. The CDR3 is made up of 15 amino acids. Trimming cost V 0 bases and J 9 bases, with 16 bases left between them. Germline V CDR1 and CDR2: SGDLS, YYNGEE. In DNA form, the CDR3 reads TGTGCCAGCAGCGTAGCTGGCCGTCCACCCAGTGAGCAGTTCTTC. It is translated as CASSVAGRPPSEQFF.

This clone appeared a single time. The CDR3 DNA follows: TGTGCCAGCAGCTTAGCGGGACAGAAGAACACTGAAGCTTTCTTT. Translated, it gives CASSLAGQKNTEAFF. This chain connects TRBV7-6 to TRBJ1-1; TRBD1 agrees at 7 bases. Germline assignment: CDR1 SGHVS and CDR2 FNYEAQ. This CDR3 contains 15 residues. J was trimmed by 1 base and V by 0 bases; bases with no gene match: 2.

The chain employs TRBV7-2 and TRBJ2-4, with 10 positions matching TRBD1. V gave up 0 bases and J gave up 8 bases; unmatched junction bases: 7. Germline lookup yields CDR1 SGHTA and CDR2 FQGNSA. This CDR3 comprises 16 residues. CDR3 region: CASSLATGGAVDIQYF. CDR3 DNA: TGTGCCAGCAGCTTAGCGACAGGGGGCGCCGTGGACATTCAGTACTTC. The full variable domain, rest sourced from reference TRBV7-2 and TRBJ2-4, is GAGVSQSPSNKVTEKGKDVELRCDPISGHTALYWYRQSLGQGLEFLIYFQGNSAPDKSGLPSDRFSAERTGGSVSTLTIQRTQQEDSAVYLCASSLATGGAVDIQYFGAGTRLSVL.

The chain couples TRBV4-1 to TRBJ1-4; D call uncertain. The CDR3 sequence is 15 residues long. Trimming stripped 6 bases from V and 3 bases from J, with 14 bases between. Germline lookup yields CDR1 MGHRA and CDR2 YSYEKL. The CDR3 is CASSFILEANEKLFF. Here the CDR3 DNA reads TGCGCCAGCAGTTTTATACTCGAGGCTAATGAAAAACTGTTTTTT.

The genes are TRBV6-1 and TRBJ1-2; perhaps TRBD1 as D (5 bases). The CDR3 covers 11 residues. With 4 bases removed from V and 8 bases from J, the gap between germline ends came to 8 bases. CDR1 and CDR2 from the germline V gene are MNHNS and SASEGT. The CDR3 region is CASSVWDGYTF. As DNA, the CDR3 is TGTGCCAGCAGTGTATGGGACGGCTACACCTTC.

The chain joins TRBV6-1 to TRBJ1-1; D is uncertain. Germline CDR1 and CDR2: MNHNS and SASEGT. CDR3 length: 13 residues. V lost 6 bases and J lost 8, with 16 bases in between. The CDR3 protein is CASSEPGRYEAFF. The CDR3 DNA is TGTGCCAGCAGCGAACCGGGCAGGTACGAAGCTTTCTTT.

V usage is TRBV7-9 and J usage is TRBJ2-1; 11 bases agree with TRBD2. Trimming took 5 bases from V and 9 from J; bases not matched to a gene: 12. This CDR3 is 16 amino acids long. In germline, CDR1 is SEHNR, CDR2 FQNEAQ (reference sequence). CDR3 amino acids: CASSPRLAGNQGEQFF. CDR3 coding DNA: TGTGCCAGCAGCCCCCGACTAGCGGGGAATCAAGGTGAGCAGTTCTTC.

The chain links TRBV7-9 to TRBJ2-1; the match to TRBD2 covers 8 bases. Germline V gene lookup returns CDR1 SEHNR and CDR2 FQNEAQ (reference sequence). Unmatched junction bases numbered 2, after V lost 0 bases and J lost 1 base. This CDR3 is built from 16 residues. CDR3 nucleotide sequence: TGTGCCAGCAGCTTAGCAGGGACTAGATCCTACAATGAGCAGTTCTTC. Its translation: CASSLAGTRSYNEQFF. Filled out from reference TRBV7-9 and TRBJ2-1, the complete variable domain reads DTGVSQNPRHKITKRGQNVTFRCDPISEHNRLYWYRQTLGQGPEFLTYFQNEAQLEKSRLLSDRFSAERPKGSFSTLEIQRTEQGDSAMYLCASSLAGTRSYNEQFFGPGTRLTVL.